Listed below are T cell receptor beta chains from one sample, sequenced in a study of blood T cell repertoires in COVID-19. Using immunoSEQ multiplex PCR, the repertoire was profiled, and TCRdb retains in-frame clones only, with some absent. The sample contains 20,000 to 25,000 clones, approximately 80% of which appear only once. Sequencing used peripheral blood. The source is a man older than 75 with active or convalescent COVID-19. Each CDR3 is given with its conserved first and last residue. The D gene is left open where the match is weak. Where a row states a size, it is once, few, many or the class of an expanded clone; other rows omit it.

len,abundance,d_gene,v_gene,j_gene,CDR3aa,CDR3nt
13,.,TRBD2,TRBV10-1,TRBJ2-5,CASSGLAEETQYF,TGCGCCAGCAGCGGACTAGCGGAAGAGACCCAGTACTTC
17,.,TRBD2,TRBV27,TRBJ2-7,CASSLFMGASGNYEQYF,TGTGCCAGCAGTTTATTCATGGGGGCTAGCGGGAACTACGAGCAGTACTTC
14,.,TRBD1,TRBV7-9,TRBJ2-2,CASSGDRYTGELFF,TGTGCCAGCAGTGGGGACAGGTACACCGGGGAGCTGTTTTTT
15,.,.,TRBV5-1,TRBJ2-5,CASSLANRPGETQYF,TGCGCCAGCAGCTTGGCCAACCGGCCAGGAGAGACCCAGTACTTC
15,.,TRBD2,TRBV9,TRBJ2-3,CASSEGLAGADTQYF,TGTGCCAGCAGCGAGGGACTAGCGGGAGCAGATACGCAGTATTTT
15,.,.,TRBV18,TRBJ1-4,CASSPETDLGGKLFF,TGTGCCAGCTCACCGGAGACGGATCTAGGAGGGAAACTGTTTTTT
13,once,.,TRBV30,TRBJ2-7,CAWNSHLAYEQYF,TGTGCCTGGAATAGTCACCTAGCCTACGAGCAGTACTTC
15,.,.,TRBV9,TRBJ2-3,CASSVLGGGTDTQYF,TGTGCCAGCAGCGTCCTCGGCGGCGGCACAGATACGCAGTATTTT
15,.,TRBD1,TRBV6-2/TRBV6-3,TRBJ1-5,CASSRRTGVDQPQHF,TGTGCCAGCAGCCGCCGGACAGGGGTCGATCAGCCCCAGCATTTT
17,.,.,TRBV5-4,TRBJ2-6,CASSPQGLRSGANVLTF,TGTGCCAGCAGCCCCCAGGGACTCAGATCTGGGGCCAACGTCCTGACTTTC
13,few,TRBD1,TRBV4-1,TRBJ2-1,CASSLKSGTGQFF,TGCGCCAGCAGCCTCAAGTCTGGGACAGGGCAGTTCTTC
11,once,TRBD2,TRBV2,TRBJ2-7,CASRLGGEQYF,TGTGCCAGCCGCCTGGGGGGGGAGCAGTACTTC
14,.,TRBD2,TRBV5-4,TRBJ2-7,CASSLRLAGNEQYF,TGTGCCAGCAGCCTGAGACTAGCGGGCAACGAGCAGTACTTC
14,.,.,TRBV27,TRBJ1-3,CASSPWGGPDTIYF,TGTGCCAGCAGCCCATGGGGGGGGCCAGACACCATATATTTT
17,.,TRBD1,TRBV3-1/TRBV3-2,TRBJ2-3,CASSQQPGQTSTDTQYF,TGTGCCAGCAGCCAGCAGCCGGGACAGACAAGCACAGATACGCAGTATTTT
14,.,TRBD1,TRBV2,TRBJ1-4,CASVYQGEGEKLFF,TGTGCCAGCGTCTACCAGGGGGAAGGTGAAAAACTGTTTTTT
16,.,TRBD2,TRBV18,TRBJ2-7,CASSPAGLAGGDEQYF,TGTGCCAGCTCACCGGCTGGACTAGCGGGAGGGGACGAGCAGTACTTC
15,.,TRBD1,TRBV28,TRBJ2-2,CASSFGDRGTGELFF,TGTGCCAGCAGTTTTGGCGACAGGGGGACCGGGGAGCTGTTTTTT
15,.,.,TRBV27,TRBJ1-3,CASSLYSGIGNTIYF,TGTGCCAGCAGTTTGTATTCGGGGATCGGAAACACCATATATTTT
16,.,.,TRBV6-5,TRBJ1-1,CASSYLATGMNTEAFF,TGTGCCAGCAGTTATTTGGCGACAGGTATGAACACTGAAGCTTTCTTT
16,.,.,TRBV4-3,TRBJ2-1,CASSQEGGMPYNEQFF,TGCGCCAGCAGCCAGGAAGGCGGCATGCCCTACAATGAGCAGTTCTTC
12,.,.,TRBV19,TRBJ2-5,CASSTEQETQYF,TGTGCCAGTAGCACAGAACAAGAGACCCAGTACTTC
17,.,TRBD2,TRBV7-8,TRBJ2-5,CASSQRTSGGAGVTQYF,TGTGCCAGCAGCCAAAGGACTAGCGGGGGGGCCGGTGTGACCCAGTACTTC
15,.,.,TRBV5-4,TRBJ1-1,CASSLDVGVWTEAFF,TGTGCCAGCAGCTTGGATGTAGGGGTGTGGACTGAAGCTTTCTTT
15,once,TRBD1,TRBV7-2,TRBJ2-7,CASSPLAGQGYEQYF,TGTGCCAGCAGCCCATTAGCGGGACAGGGGTACGAGCAGTACTTC
14,.,.,TRBV30,TRBJ2-4,CAWSVTGGKNIQYF,TGTGCCTGGAGTGTAACCGGTGGCAAAAACATTCAGTACTTC
13,once,TRBD2,TRBV2,TRBJ2-7,CASTPSGAYEQYF,TGTGCCAGCACCCCTAGCGGCGCCTACGAGCAGTACTTC
15,.,TRBD1,TRBV5-1,TRBJ2-1,CASSLGQGARNEQFF,TGCGCCAGCAGCTTGGGACAGGGGGCTAGAAATGAGCAGTTCTTC
15,.,.,TRBV11-2,TRBJ1-1,CASSLNRVSNTEAFF,TGTGCCAGCAGCCTCAACAGGGTTTCGAACACTGAAGCTTTCTTT